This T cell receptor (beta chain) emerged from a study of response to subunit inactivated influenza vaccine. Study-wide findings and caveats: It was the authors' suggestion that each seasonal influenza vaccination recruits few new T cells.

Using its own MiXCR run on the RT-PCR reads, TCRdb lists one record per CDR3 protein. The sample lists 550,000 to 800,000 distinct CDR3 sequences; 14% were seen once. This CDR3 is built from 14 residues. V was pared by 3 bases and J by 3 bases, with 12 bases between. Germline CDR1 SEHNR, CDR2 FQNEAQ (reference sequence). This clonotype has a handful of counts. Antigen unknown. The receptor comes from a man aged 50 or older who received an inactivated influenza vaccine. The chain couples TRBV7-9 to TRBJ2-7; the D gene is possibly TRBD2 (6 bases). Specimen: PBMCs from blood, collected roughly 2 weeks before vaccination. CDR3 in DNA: TGTGCCAGCAGCTTCACCGGGACTCACTACGAGCAGTACTTC. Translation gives CASSFTGTHYEQYF.